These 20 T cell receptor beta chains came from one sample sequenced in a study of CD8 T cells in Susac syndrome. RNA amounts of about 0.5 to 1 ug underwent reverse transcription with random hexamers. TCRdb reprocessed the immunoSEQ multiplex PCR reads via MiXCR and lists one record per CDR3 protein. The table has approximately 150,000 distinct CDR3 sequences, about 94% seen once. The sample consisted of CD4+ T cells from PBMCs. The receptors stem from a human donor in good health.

The CDR3 spells CSAGEGKVYEQYF. The CDR3 DNA sequence: TGCAGTGCCGGGGAGGGGAAGGTCTACGAGCAGTACTTC. This chain links TRBV20-1 with TRBJ2-7; 7 nucleotides agree with TRBD2. Germline CDR1 reads DFQATT; CDR2 reads SNEGSKA (reference sequence). Trimming took 6 bases from V and 3 from J; bases not matched to a gene: 8. This CDR3 has 13 amino acids.

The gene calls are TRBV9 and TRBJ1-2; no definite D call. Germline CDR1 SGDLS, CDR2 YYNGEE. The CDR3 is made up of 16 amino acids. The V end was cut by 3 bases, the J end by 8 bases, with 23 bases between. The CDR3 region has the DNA TGTGCCAGCAGCGAGACCGAATGGGCCTCTTTGGGGGGCTACACCTTC. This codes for CASSETEWASLGGYTF.

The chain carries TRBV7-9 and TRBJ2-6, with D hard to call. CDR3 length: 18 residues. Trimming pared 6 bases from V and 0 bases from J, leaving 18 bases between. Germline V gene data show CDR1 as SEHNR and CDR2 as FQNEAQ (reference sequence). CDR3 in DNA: TGTGCCAGCAGTTTCTCGATGGGGTTCTTCTCTGGGGCCAACGTCCTGACTTTC. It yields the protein CASSFSMGFFSGANVLTF. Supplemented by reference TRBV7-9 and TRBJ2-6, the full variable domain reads DTGVSQNPRHKITKRGQNVTFRCDPISEHNRLYWYRQTLGQGPEFLTYFQNEAQLEKSRLLSDRFSAERPKGSFSTLEIQRTEQGDSAMYLCASSFSMGFFSGANVLTFGAGSRLTVL.

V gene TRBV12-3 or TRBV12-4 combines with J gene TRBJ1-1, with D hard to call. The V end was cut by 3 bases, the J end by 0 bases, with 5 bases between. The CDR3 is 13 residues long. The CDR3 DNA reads TGTGCCAGCAGTTTGCAGGTGAACACTGAAGCTTTCTTT. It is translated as CASSLQVNTEAFF.

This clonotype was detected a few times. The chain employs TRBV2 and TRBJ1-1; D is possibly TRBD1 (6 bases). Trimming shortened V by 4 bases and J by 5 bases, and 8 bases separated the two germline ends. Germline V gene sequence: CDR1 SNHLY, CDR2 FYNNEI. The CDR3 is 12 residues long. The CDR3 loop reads CASSAQGTEAFF. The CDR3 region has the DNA TGTGCCAGCAGTGCCCAGGGGACTGAAGCTTTCTTT.

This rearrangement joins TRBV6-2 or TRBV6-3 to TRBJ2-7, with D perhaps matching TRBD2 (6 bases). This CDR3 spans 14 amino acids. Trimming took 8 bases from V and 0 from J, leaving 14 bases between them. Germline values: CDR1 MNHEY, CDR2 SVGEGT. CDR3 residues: CASGVGGSSYEQYF. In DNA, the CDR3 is TGTGCCAGCGGCGTTGGGGGGAGCTCCTACGAGCAGTACTTC.

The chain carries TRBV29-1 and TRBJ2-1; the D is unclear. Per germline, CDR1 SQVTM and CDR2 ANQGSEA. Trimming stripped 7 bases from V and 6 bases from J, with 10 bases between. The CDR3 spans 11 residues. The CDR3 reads CSAITINEQFF. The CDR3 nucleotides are TGCAGCGCCATTACGATCAATGAGCAGTTCTTC.

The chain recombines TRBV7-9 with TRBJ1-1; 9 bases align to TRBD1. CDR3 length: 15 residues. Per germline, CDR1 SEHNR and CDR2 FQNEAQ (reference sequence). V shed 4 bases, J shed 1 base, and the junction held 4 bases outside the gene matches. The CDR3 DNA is TGTGCCAGCAGCTGGGGACAGGGTGGGAACACTGAAGCTTTCTTT. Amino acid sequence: CASSWGQGGNTEAFF.

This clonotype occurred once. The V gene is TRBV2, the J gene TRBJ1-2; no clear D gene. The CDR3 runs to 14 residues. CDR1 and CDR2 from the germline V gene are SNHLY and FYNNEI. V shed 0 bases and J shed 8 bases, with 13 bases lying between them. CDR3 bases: TGTGCCAGCAGTGAAGCGCGTGGTTCTGGCGGCTACACCTTC. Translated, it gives CASSEARGSGGYTF. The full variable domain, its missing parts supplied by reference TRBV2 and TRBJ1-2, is EPEVTQTPSHQVTQMGQEVILRCVPISNHLYFYWYRQILGQKVEFLVSFYNNEISEKSEIFDDQFSVERPDGSNFTLKIRSTKLEDSAMYFCASSEARGSGGYTFGSGTRLTVV.

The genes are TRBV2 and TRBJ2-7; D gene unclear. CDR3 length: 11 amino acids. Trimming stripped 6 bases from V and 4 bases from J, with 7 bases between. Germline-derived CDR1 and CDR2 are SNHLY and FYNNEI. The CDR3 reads CASRSYYEQYF. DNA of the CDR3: TGTGCCAGCAGGTCGTATTACGAGCAGTACTTC.

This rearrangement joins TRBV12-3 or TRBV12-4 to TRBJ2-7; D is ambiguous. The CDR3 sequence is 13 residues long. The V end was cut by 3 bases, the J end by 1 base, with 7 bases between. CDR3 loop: CASSLGLSYEQYF. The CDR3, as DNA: TGTGCCAGCAGTTTGGGCCTATCCTACGAGCAGTACTTC.

The CDR3 sequence: CASSLWDTGELFF. As DNA, the CDR3 is TGTGCCAGCAGCTTATGGGACACCGGGGAGCTGTTTTTT. This sequence joins TRBV13 and TRBJ2-2; no firm D call. V was trimmed by 2 bases and J by 3 bases, leaving 4 bases between them. CDR3 length equals 13 residues. The germline gives CDR1 PRHDT, CDR2 FYEKMQ (reference sequence). The variable domain in full, with the rest retrieved from reference TRBV13 and TRBJ2-2, is AAGVIQSPRHLIKEKRETATLKCYPIPRHDTVYWYQQGPGQDPQFLISFYEKMQSDKGSIPDRFSAQQFSDYHSELNMSSLELGDSALYFCASSLWDTGELFFGEGSRLTVL.

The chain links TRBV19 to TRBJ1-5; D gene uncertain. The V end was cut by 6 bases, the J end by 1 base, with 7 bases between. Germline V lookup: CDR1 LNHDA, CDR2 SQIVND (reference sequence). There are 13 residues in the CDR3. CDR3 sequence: CASSPMSNQPQHF. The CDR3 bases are TGTGCCAGTAGCCCCATGAGCAATCAGCCCCAGCATTTT.

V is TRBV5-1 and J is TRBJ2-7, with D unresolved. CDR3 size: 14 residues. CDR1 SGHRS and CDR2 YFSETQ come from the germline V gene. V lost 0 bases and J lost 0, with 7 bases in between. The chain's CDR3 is CASSLEAFSYEQYF. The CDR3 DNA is TGCGCCAGCAGCTTGGAGGCCTTCTCCTACGAGCAGTACTTC.

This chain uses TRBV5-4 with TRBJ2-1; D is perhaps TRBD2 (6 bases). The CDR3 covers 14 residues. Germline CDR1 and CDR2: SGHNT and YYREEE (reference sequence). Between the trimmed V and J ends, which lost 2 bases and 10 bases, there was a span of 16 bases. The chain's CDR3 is CASSFGPTGDEQFF. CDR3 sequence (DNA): TGTGCCAGCAGCTTCGGGCCCACGGGGGACGAGCAGTTCTTC.

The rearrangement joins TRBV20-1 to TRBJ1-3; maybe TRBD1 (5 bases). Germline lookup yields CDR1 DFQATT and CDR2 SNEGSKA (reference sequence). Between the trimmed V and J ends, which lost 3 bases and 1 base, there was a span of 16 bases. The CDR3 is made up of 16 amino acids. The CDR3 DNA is TGCAGTGCTAGGGAATTCGGGACGAGGTCTGGAAACACCATATATTTT. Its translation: CSAREFGTRSGNTIYF.

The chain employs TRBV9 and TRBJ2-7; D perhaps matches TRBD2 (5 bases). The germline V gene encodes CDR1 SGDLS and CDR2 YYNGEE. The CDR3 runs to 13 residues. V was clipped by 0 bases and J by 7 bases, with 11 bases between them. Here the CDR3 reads CASSVEPEREQYF. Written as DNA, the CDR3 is TGTGCCAGCAGCGTAGAACCGGAGCGGGAGCAGTACTTC.

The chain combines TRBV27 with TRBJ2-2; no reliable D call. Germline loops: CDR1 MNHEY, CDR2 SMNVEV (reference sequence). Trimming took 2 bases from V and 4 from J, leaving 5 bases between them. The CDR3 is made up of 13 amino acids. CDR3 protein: CASSLRVTGELFF. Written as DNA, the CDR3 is TGTGCCAGCAGTTTACGGGTCACCGGGGAGCTGTTTTTT.

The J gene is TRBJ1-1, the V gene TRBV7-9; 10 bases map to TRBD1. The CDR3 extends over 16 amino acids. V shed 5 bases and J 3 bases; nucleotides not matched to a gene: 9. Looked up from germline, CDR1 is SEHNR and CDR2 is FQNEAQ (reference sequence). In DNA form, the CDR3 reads TGTGCCAGCAGCCCATGGGGGACAGGGGATGACACTGAAGCTTTCTTT. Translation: CASSPWGTGDDTEAFF. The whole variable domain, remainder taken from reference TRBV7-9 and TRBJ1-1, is DTGVSQNPRHKITKRGQNVTFRCDPISEHNRLYWYRQTLGQGPEFLTYFQNEAQLEKSRLLSDRFSAERPKGSFSTLEIQRTEQGDSAMYLCASSPWGTGDDTEAFFGQGTRLTVV.

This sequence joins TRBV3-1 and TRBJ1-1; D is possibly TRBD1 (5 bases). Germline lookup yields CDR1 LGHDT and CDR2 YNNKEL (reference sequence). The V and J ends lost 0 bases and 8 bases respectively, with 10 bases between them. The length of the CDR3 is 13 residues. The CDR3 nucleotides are TGTGCCAGCAGCCAAGATATCGGGGCCGAAGCTTTCTTT. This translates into CASSQDIGAEAFF.